This TCR beta chain is drawn from a study of blood T cell repertoires in COVID-19. Data came from immunoSEQ multiplex PCR; TCRdb stores just in-frame clones and leaves some out. The repertoire holds approximately 330,000 clones, with roughly 90% as singletons. This clone was found once. Sequenced: peripheral blood. The clonotype was recovered from a woman aged 45 to 65 with active or convalescent COVID-19.

The CDR3 nucleotides read TGCGCCAGCAGTGAGGAAAATCTCAAAGCCCCTGAAGCTTTCTTT. Its protein product is CASSEENLKAPEAFF. The rearrangement uses TRBV10-2 and TRBJ1-1; no definite D call. Trimming left V 2 bases short and J 6 bases short, with 16 bases between. Germline CDR1 is WSHSY and CDR2 is SAAADI. The CDR3 runs to 15 residues.